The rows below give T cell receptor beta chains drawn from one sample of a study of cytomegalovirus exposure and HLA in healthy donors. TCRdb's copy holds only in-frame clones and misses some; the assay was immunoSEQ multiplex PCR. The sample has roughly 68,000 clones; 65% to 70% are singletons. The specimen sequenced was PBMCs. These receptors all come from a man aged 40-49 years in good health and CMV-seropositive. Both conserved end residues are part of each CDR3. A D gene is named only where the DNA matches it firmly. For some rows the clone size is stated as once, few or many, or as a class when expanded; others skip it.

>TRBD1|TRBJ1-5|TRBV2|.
TGTGCCAGCAGTAGGACAGGGGCCAATCAGCCCCAGCATTTT
CASSRTGANQPQHF
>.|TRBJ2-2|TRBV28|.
TGTGCCAGCAGTCTCACCGGGGAGCTGTTTTTT
CASSLTGELFF
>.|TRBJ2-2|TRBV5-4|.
TGTGCCAGTGGACAGAACACCGGGGAGCTGTTTTTT
CASGQNTGELFF
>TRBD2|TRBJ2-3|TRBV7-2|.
TGTGCCAGCAGCCGCCCGATAGCGGGACTAGCTCCAGATACGCAGTATTTT
CASSRPIAGLAPDTQYF
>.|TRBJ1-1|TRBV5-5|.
TGTGCCAGCAGCTTGGGCCGGGTGGGGGGGCGAGGGACTGAAGCTTTCTTT
CASSLGRVGGRGTEAFF
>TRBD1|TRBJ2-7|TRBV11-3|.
TGTGCCAGCAGCCTCGACAGGGAAGCTTCCTACGAGCAGTACTTC
CASSLDREASYEQYF
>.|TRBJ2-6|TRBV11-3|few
TGTGCCAGCAACCTAGGTTACTCTGGGGCCAACGTCCTGACTTTC
CASNLGYSGANVLTF
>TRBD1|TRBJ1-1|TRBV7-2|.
TGTGCCAGCCTACGTAAACCTCACGGGACAGGGAACACTGAAGCTTTCTTT
CASLRKPHGTGNTEAFF
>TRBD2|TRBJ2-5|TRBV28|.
TGTGCCAGCACTAGCGGACAAGAGACCCAGTACTTC
CASTSGQETQYF
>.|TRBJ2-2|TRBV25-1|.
TGTGCCAGCAGTGACGTCGGGGAGCTGTTTTTT
CASSDVGELFF
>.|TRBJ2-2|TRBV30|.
TGTGCCTGGACAGGGGTCAACACCGGGGAGCTGTTTTTT
CAWTGVNTGELFF
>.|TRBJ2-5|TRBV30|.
TGTGCCTGGGGGGGGAGGAGTGTGCCAGCGGGGACCCAGTACTTC
CAWGGRSVPAGTQYF
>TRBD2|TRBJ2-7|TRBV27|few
TGTGCCAGCAGTTTCGGAAGCGGGGGTACCTACGAGCAGTACTTC
CASSFGSGGTYEQYF
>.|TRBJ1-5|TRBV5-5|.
TGTGCCAGCAGCAAAATGACAGACAATCAGCCCCAGCATTTT
CASSKMTDNQPQHF
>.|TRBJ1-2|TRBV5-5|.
TGTGCCAGCAGCTTGGAGGTCGGGGTAATCACCTTC
CASSLEVGVITF
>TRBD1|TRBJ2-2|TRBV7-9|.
TGTGCCAGCAGCCTCCGGGACAGGGGCACCGGGGAGCTGTTTTTT
CASSLRDRGTGELFF
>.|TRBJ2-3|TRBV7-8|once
TGTGCCAGCAGCTTAGTTATGAGCACAGATACGCAGTATTTT
CASSLVMSTDTQYF
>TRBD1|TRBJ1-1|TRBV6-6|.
TGTGCCAGCAGTCTAGGGACAGATGAAGCTTTCTTT
CASSLGTDEAFF
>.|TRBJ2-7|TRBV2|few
TGTGCCAGCAGCCCTACAGGGCTAGGGTACGAGCAGTACTTC
CASSPTGLGYEQYF
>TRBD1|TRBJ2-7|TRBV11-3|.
TGTGCCAGCAGCTCCCGCGTCGGACAGGGGGCGCGGGAGCAGTACTTC
CASSSRVGQGAREQYF
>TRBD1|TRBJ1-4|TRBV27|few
TGTGCCAGCAGTTTATCAGGGGGCGCGTCTGAAAAACTGTTTTTT
CASSLSGGASEKLFF
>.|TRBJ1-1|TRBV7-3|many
TGTGCCAGCAGCTTAATGGGGGAGGGCCGCACTGAAGCTTTCTTT
CASSLMGEGRTEAFF
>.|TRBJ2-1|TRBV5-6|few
TGTGCCAGCAGCTTGGAAGAGGCTGAGCAGTTCTTC
CASSLEEAEQFF
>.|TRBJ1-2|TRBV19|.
TGTGCCAGTAGTCCTCAGGGCCAAGGGGGATTCTATGGCTACACCTTC
CASSPQGQGGFYGYTF
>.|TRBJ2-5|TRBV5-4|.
TGTGCCAGCCGAATCGGGACAAACCAAGAGACCCAGTACTTC
CASRIGTNQETQYF
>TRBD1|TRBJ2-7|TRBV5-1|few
TGCGCCAGCAGCTTGGCAGGACAGGGCTACGAGCAGTACTTC
CASSLAGQGYEQYF